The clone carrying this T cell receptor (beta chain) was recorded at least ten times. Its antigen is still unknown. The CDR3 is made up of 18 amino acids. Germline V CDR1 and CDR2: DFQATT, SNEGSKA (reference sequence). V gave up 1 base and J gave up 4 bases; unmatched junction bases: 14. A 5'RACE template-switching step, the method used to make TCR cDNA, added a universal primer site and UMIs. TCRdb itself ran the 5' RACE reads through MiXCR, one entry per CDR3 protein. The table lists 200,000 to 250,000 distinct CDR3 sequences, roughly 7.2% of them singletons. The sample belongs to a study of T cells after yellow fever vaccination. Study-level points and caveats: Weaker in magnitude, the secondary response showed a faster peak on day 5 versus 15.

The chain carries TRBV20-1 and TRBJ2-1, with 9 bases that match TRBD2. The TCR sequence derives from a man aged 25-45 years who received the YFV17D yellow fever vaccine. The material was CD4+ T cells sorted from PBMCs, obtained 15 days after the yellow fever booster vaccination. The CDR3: CSARVVYGAGGGYNEQFF. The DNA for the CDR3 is TGCAGTGCTAGAGTAGTTTACGGAGCGGGAGGAGGGTACAATGAGCAGTTCTTC.